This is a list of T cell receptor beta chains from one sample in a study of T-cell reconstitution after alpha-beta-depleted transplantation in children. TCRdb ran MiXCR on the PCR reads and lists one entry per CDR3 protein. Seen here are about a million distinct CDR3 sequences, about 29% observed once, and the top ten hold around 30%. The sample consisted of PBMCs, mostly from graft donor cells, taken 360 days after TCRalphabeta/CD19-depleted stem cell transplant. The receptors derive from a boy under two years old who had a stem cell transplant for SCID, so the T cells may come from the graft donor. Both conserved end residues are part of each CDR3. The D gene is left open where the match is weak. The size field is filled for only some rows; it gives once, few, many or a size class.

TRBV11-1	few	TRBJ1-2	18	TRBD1	CASSLRFVEQGLDYGYTF	TGTGCCAGCAGCTTAAGGTTTGTGGAACAGGGGCTCGACTATGGCTACACCTTC
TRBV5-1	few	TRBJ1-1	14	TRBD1	CASSQDRARTEAFF	TGCGCCAGCAGCCAAGACAGGGCCCGGACTGAAGCTTTCTTT
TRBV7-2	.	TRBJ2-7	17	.	CASSPRWRARRPYEQYF	TGTGCCAGCAGCCCCCGGTGGAGGGCGCGGCGCCCCTACGAGCAGTACTTC
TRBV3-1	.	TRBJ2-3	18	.	CASSQERPWRGSTDTQYF	TGTGCCAGCAGCCAAGAACGGCCTTGGCGGGGATCCACAGATACGCAGTATTTT
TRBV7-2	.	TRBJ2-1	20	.	CASSLFGLLRRPSDLYEQFF	TGTGCCAGCAGCTTATTTGGTTTGTTACGGAGACCATCCGATTTGTATGAGCAGTTCTTC
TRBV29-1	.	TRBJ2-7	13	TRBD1	CSVGTGKTYEQYF	TGCAGCGTCGGGACAGGGAAAACCTACGAGCAGTACTTC
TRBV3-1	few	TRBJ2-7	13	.	CASSHQGRYEQYF	TGTGCCAGCAGCCATCAGGGCCGGTACGAGCAGTACTTC
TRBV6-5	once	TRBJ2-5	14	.	CASSFHRVLGTQYF	TGTGCCAGCAGTTTCCACCGGGTTTTAGGGACCCAGTACTTC
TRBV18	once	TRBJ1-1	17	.	CASSPNSQTLMNTEAFF	TGTGCCAGCTCACCTAATTCGCAGACCCTCATGAACACTGAAGCTTTCTTT
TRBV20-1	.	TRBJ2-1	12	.	CSARDDGGEQFF	TGCAGTGCTAGAGATGATGGAGGGGAGCAGTTCTTC
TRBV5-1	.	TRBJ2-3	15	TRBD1	CASSLWDRRTDTQYF	TGCGCCAGCAGCTTGTGGGACAGGCGCACAGATACGCAGTATTTT
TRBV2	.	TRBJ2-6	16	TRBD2	CASTAAGGPGANVLTF	TGTGCCAGCACTGCTGCGGGGGGGCCTGGGGCCAACGTCCTGACTTTC
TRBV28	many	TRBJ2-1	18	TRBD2	CASSLFDTSGGSYNEQFF	TGTGCCAGCAGTTTATTTGATACCTCGGGGGGTTCCTACAATGAGCAGTTCTTC
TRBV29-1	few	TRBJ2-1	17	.	CSVDGGVADKFYNEQFF	TGCAGCGTTGATGGCGGGGTAGCTGATAAGTTTTACAATGAGCAGTTCTTC
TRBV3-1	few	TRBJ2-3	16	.	CASSPRLWVSTDTQYF	TGTGCCAGCAGCCCAAGGCTCTGGGTAAGCACAGATACGCAGTATTTT
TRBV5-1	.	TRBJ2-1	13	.	CASKGGVLGEQFF	TGCGCCAGCAAGGGAGGCGTTCTGGGTGAGCAGTTCTTC
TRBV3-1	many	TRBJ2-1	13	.	CASSPRHHNEQFF	TGTGCCAGCAGCCCTCGGCACCACAATGAGCAGTTCTTC
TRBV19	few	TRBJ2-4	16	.	CASSIRGAVGENIQYF	TGTGCCAGTAGTATACGGGGCGCGGTGGGCGAAAACATTCAGTACTTC
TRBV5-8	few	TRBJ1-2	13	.	CASSQTAIYGYTF	TGTGCCAGCAGCCAGACAGCTATTTATGGCTACACCTTC
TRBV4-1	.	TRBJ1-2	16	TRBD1	CASSQEERGRAAGYTF	TGCGCCAGCAGCCAAGAGGAAAGGGGGCGGGCAGCCGGCTACACCTTC
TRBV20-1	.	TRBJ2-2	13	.	CSAGTWNTGELFF	TGCAGTGCGGGGACTTGGAACACCGGGGAGCTGTTTTTT
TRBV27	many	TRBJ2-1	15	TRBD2	CASLHSGGSYNEQFF	TGTGCCAGCCTTCACAGCGGGGGTTCCTACAATGAGCAGTTCTTC
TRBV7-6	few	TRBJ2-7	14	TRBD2	CASSLVGLAYEQYF	TGTGCCAGCAGCTTAGTGGGACTAGCCTACGAGCAGTACTTC
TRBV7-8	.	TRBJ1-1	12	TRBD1	CASLQGNGEAFF	TGTGCCAGCCTACAGGGGAATGGGGAAGCTTTCTTT
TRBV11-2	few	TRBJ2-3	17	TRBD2	CASSLDYRGGAADTQYF	TGTGCCAGCAGCTTAGATTACCGCGGGGGGGCAGCAGATACGCAGTATTTT
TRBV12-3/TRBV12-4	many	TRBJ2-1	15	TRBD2	CASSLGQGGLNEQFF	TGTGCCAGCAGTTTGGGGCAGGGAGGGCTCAATGAGCAGTTCTTC
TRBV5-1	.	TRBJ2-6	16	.	CASSLMGPSGANVLTF	TGCGCCAGCAGCTTGATGGGGCCGTCCGGGGCCAACGTCCTGACTTTC
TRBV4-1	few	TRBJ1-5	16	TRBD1	CASSQAGQSLNQPQHF	TGCGCCAGCAGCCAGGCGGGACAGTCCCTTAATCAGCCCCAGCATTTT
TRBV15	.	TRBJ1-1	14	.	CATSRDQSNTEAFF	TGTGCCACCAGCAGAGACCAGTCGAACACTGAAGCTTTCTTT
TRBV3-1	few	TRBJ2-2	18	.	CASSQDKWMGGNTGELFF	TGTGCCAGCAGCCAAGATAAGTGGATGGGCGGGAACACCGGGGAGCTGTTTTTT
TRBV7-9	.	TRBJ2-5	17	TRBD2	CASSSPLMGLGNETQYF	TGTGCCAGCAGCTCTCCACTAATGGGACTAGGAAACGAGACCCAGTACTTC
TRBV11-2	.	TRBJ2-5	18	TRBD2	CASSLVGLAGRFQETQYF	TGTGCCAGCAGCTTAGTAGGGCTAGCGGGGAGGTTCCAAGAGACCCAGTACTTC
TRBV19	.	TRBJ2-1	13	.	CASSPLGHPEQFF	TGTGCCAGTAGTCCCCTGGGACACCCTGAGCAGTTCTTC
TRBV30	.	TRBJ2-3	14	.	CAWRASGRTDTQYF	TGTGCCTGGAGGGCCTCAGGGCGCACAGATACGCAGTATTTT
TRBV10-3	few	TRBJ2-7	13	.	CAISGQLSYEQYF	TGTGCCATCAGTGGGCAGTTATCCTACGAGCAGTACTTC
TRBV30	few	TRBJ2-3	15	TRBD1	CAWLNPGQGVRTQYF	TGTGCCTGGCTGAACCCGGGACAGGGAGTACGAACGCAGTATTTT
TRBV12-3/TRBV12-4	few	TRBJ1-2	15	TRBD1	CASSLGTGFNYGYTF	TGTGCCAGCAGTTTGGGGACAGGGTTTAACTATGGCTACACCTTC
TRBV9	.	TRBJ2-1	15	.	CASSPGGGIVNEQFF	TGTGCCAGCAGCCCCGGAGGTGGTATCGTCAATGAGCAGTTCTTC
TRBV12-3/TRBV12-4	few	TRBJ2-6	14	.	CASRFDSGANVLTF	TGTGCCAGCAGATTCGACTCTGGGGCCAACGTCCTGACTTTC
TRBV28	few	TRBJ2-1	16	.	CASSKNRIVSYNEQFF	TGTGCCAGCAGCAAGAACCGAATCGTGTCCTACAATGAGCAGTTCTTC
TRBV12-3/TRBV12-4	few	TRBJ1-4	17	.	CASSLQAQVKWNEKLFF	TGTGCCAGCAGCCTCCAGGCACAGGTTAAATGGAATGAAAAACTGTTTTTT
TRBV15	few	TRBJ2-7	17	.	CATSREVSEPSSYEQYF	TGTGCCACCAGCAGAGAGGTCTCGGAGCCGAGCTCCTACGAGCAGTACTTC
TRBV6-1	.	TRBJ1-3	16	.	CASRIVFWGSGNTIYF	TGTGCCAGCAGGATAGTCTTCTGGGGCTCTGGAAACACCATATATTTT
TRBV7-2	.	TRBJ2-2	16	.	CASSLRPQWGTGELFF	TGTGCCAGCAGCTTACGGCCCCAGTGGGGCACCGGGGAGCTGTTTTTT
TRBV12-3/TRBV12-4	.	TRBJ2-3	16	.	CASSPITGFSTDTQYF	TGTGCCAGCAGCCCAATTACAGGGTTCAGCACAGATACGCAGTATTTT
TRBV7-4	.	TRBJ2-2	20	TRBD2	CASSLDPGLAGGQNTGELFF	TGTGCCAGCAGCCTCGACCCGGGACTAGCGGGGGGCCAGAACACCGGGGAGCTGTTTTTT
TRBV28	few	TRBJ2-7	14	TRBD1	CASSLLDRVDEQYF	TGTGCCAGCAGTTTACTGGACAGGGTGGACGAGCAGTACTTC
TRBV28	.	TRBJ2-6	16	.	CASSPPRSSGANVLTF	TGTGCCAGCAGTCCCCCCCGGAGCTCTGGGGCCAACGTCCTGACTTTC
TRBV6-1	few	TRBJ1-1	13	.	CASSAGGRTEAFF	TGTGCCAGCAGTGCGGGGGGCAGGACTGAAGCTTTCTTT
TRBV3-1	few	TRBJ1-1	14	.	CASSHGGQGTEAFF	TGTGCCAGCAGCCACGGGGGTCAGGGCACTGAAGCTTTCTTT
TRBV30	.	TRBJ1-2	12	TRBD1	CALTDRIYGYTF	TGTGCCCTGACGGACAGGATCTATGGCTACACCTTC
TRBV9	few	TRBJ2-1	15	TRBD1	CASSVEGTGYNEQFF	TGTGCCAGCAGCGTAGAAGGGACAGGCTACAATGAGCAGTTCTTC
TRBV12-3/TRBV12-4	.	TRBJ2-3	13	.	CASSFWGPDTQYF	TGTGCCAGCAGTTTTTGGGGGCCGGATACGCAGTATTTT
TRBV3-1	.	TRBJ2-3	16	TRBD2	CASRLTLAGKENTQYF	TGTGCCAGCAGACTAACACTAGCGGGGAAAGAAAATACGCAGTATTTT